In this sample, the clone carrying this TCR beta chain turned up a few times. What it binds is unknown. The sample comes from a study of vaccination and CD4 T cells after COVID-19. About the study: Convalescent individuals exhibited SARS-CoV-2 positivity on nasal swab PCR, with fewer than ten mild and one severe presentation. Cells were stimulated with overlapping spike peptides from SARS-CoV-2, HCoV-NL63, HCoV-OC43 and HCoV-229E.

Trimming removed 3 bases from V and 4 bases from J, with 4 bases in between. CDR3 length: 12 residues. Germline V gene data show CDR1 as MNHEY and CDR2 as SMNVEV (reference sequence). Treatment noted: approximately 10-day PBMC culture with coronavirus spike peptide pools or control peptides (ViraFEST assay). With peptide pools, ViraFEST first expanded antigen-specific T cells and afterwards sequenced their TCRs. The study sequenced cultured CD4+ T cell DNA using the Oncomine TCR Beta short-read assay. Genomic DNA from cultured CD4+ T cells was extracted. TCRdb passed the PCR reads through MiXCR, listing each CDR3 protein once. Of under 20,000 distinct CDR3 sequences listed, roughly 60% were seen once; the top ten hold about 7.4%.

This receptor was taken from a human donor who had recovered from COVID-19. Source material: CD4+ T cells from blood, cultured in vitro. V usage is TRBV27 and J usage is TRBJ1-5; no reliable D call. The CDR3: CASSFRNQPQHF. CDR3 coding DNA: TGTGCCAGCAGTTTCAGGAATCAGCCCCAGCATTTT.